This T cell receptor beta chain was observed in a study of preoperative IRX-2 immunotherapy in early breast cancer. The CDR3 runs 13 residues. The ends lost 5 bases at V and 9 bases at J; junction bases unmatched: 8. From germline, CDR1 is SGDLS and CDR2 YYNGEE. Here immunoSEQ multiplex PCR was the method, and the copy in TCRdb shows in-frame clones only, minus some. Here the sample spans under 11,000 clones, roughly 76% being singletons. Specified treatment: preoperative locoregional IRX-2 cytokine immunotherapy. Patients received preoperative, locoregional IRX-2 cytokine immunotherapy in a phase Ib study.

The material sequenced was lymph node tissue, taken before IRX-2 immunotherapy. This sequence was found in a human donor with breast cancer. The rearrangement uses TRBV9 and TRBJ2-1; 7 nucleotides match TRBD2. The CDR3 region is CASSLGGRAEQFF. The CDR3 DNA reads as TGTGCCAGCAGTTTGGGAGGGCGGGCTGAGCAGTTCTTC.